The 7 T cell receptor beta chains presented below share a single source sample, sequenced in a study of shared clonotypes between healthy human individuals. Some clones are missing from TCRdb's copy, which holds only in-frame ones; the method was immunoSEQ multiplex PCR. The sample lists 550,000 to 800,000 clones; about 92% were seen once. Material for sequencing was memory CD8+ T cells from PBMCs. Subset described: CD45RO+ cells pooled with CCR7-negative TemRA cells. These receptors came from a man younger than 35 in good health. Some clones in this sample may be carry-over from other donors' samples.

The chain uses TRBV11-2 and TRBJ2-6, with 11 bases lining up with TRBD2. The length of the CDR3 is 19 residues. V shed 2 bases and J 4 bases; nucleotides not matched to a gene: 10. The germline V gene encodes CDR1 SGHAT and CDR2 FQNNGV. The CDR3 sequence is CASSLRLGTSGQGANVLTF. The CDR3 nucleotides are TGTGCCAGCAGCTTAAGGCTTGGGACTAGCGGCCAAGGGGCCAACGTCCTGACTTTC.

The chain couples TRBV4-1 to TRBJ2-5, with 7 bases that match TRBD2. From germline, CDR1 is MGHRA and CDR2 YSYEKL. Unmatched junction bases numbered 9, after V lost 2 bases and J lost 0 bases. This CDR3 comprises 17 residues. The CDR3 loop reads CASSQNSGGKNQETQYF. CDR3 DNA: TGCGCCAGCAGCCAAAATTCGGGAGGCAAGAACCAAGAGACCCAGTACTTC.

This rearrangement joins TRBV27 to TRBJ2-7, with TRBD1 as a possible D gene (6 bases). The V and J ends lost 6 bases and 9 bases respectively, with 24 bases between them. This CDR3 comprises 15 residues. The germline CDR1 and CDR2 sequences are MNHEY and SMNVEV (reference sequence). The CDR3 sequence: CASSEFTSGQTWQYF. DNA of the CDR3: TGTGCCAGCAGCGAATTTACGTCGGGACAAACGTGGCAGTACTTC.

The genes are TRBV6-5 and TRBJ2-7; D might be TRBD1 (6 bases). Germline lookup yields CDR1 MNHEY and CDR2 SVGAGI. This CDR3 is built from 14 residues. V lost 6 bases, J lost 2 bases, and 14 bases lay in between. The CDR3 DNA follows: TGTGCCAGCAGCCTAACGGGACAAACCTACGAGCAGTACTTC. This sequence encodes CASSLTGQTYEQYF.

The chain is built from TRBV29-1 and TRBJ1-2, with TRBD1 matching over 10 bases. Germline CDR1 reads SQVTM; CDR2 reads ANQGSEA. The CDR3 is 13 residues long. J gave up 3 bases and V 6 bases, and 4 bases lay outside the gene matches. CDR3 sequence reads: CSVGQGGDYGYTF. The DNA of the CDR3 is TGCAGCGTCGGACAGGGGGGAGACTATGGCTACACCTTC.

Notes on this clone: Other DNA sequences in the same sample also yield this CDR3. V is TRBV9 and J is TRBJ1-1; tentatively, D is TRBD1 (5 bases). Germline V gene sequence: CDR1 SGDLS, CDR2 YYNGEE. This CDR3 is built from 14 residues. Trimming removed 0 bases at V and 1 base at J, with 7 bases between. CDR3 protein: CASSVGQKNTEAFF. The CDR3 bases are TGTGCCAGCAGCGTAGGACAGAAGAACACTGAAGCTTTCTTT.

The V gene is TRBV28, the J gene TRBJ2-1; the match to TRBD2 covers 8 bases. The CDR3 extends over 14 amino acids. CDR1 MDHEN and CDR2 SYDVKM come from the germline V gene. The J segment lost 10 bases and the V segment lost 6 bases, leaving 11 bases of the junction unmatched. The chain's CDR3 is CASRPAGETEEQFF. Here the CDR3 DNA reads TGTGCCAGCAGGCCAGCGGGAGAGACCGAGGAGCAGTTCTTC.